The sequence of this TCR beta chain was determined in a study of cytomegalovirus exposure and HLA in healthy donors. Study-wide results and caveats: Highly shared variants forming one cluster were likely a sequencing artifact. Using the classifier, cytomegalovirus status was reportedly diagnosed with high specificity and sensitivity. For most TCR beta V segments, an earlier analysis put the productive rate at about 87% or about 30% of the time.

Germline values: CDR1 SGHDT, CDR2 YYEEEE. This CDR3 comprises 18 residues. V gave up 5 bases and J gave up 2 bases; unmatched junction bases: 19. Remarks on this clone: Its matching antigen is unknown. The same CDR3 can be traced to other DNA sequences in this sample.

13 Jbeta primers and 60 Vbeta primers were used for the PCR. Per the study methods: Unique TCR beta chains numbered around 80 million in a later analysis, with 10 million to 14 million shared. Libraries were prepared by immunoSEQ multiplex PCR; TCRdb keeps only in-frame clonotypes and omits some of them. From that table come the V and J calls and clone size; the DNA was used to work out D and trimming. The table records 160,000 or so clones, roughly 80% of them present only once. Sequences were obtained from PBMCs. The rearrangement links TRBV5-6 to TRBJ2-7, with 7 bases identical to TRBD1. The receptor comes from a woman aged 25 to 39 in good health and CMV-seropositive. CDR3 residues: CASSLPLLTDRIPYEQYF. CDR3 coding DNA: TGTGCCAGCAGTTTGCCCCTCCTGACGGACAGGATCCCCTACGAGCAGTACTTC.